This T cell receptor beta chain was recovered during a study of blood T cell repertoires in COVID-19 (dated by TCRdb to the early 2020s). Looking at the study overall: Samples from collaborators originated in the United States, Italy and Spain and spanned both the acute and convalescent phases of COVID-19. The prospective study material was composed of cDNA or gDNA derived from T cells, B-cell-depleted T cells, or PBMCs. The dataset comprised deeply sampled blood TCRbeta repertoires from subjects exposed to, actively infected with, or recovered from COVID-19. The repertoires were released in a freely available public database meant as a resource for research on the immune response to SARS-CoV-2. The samples were drawn from the first 160 participants of the ongoing ImmuneRACE study and from 1,254 subjects provided by 6 global collaborators. Nearly every sample came with metadata listing a de-identified subject ID, COVID-19 status, age in years and sex. Where HLA class I and class II types were available, the types were taken from metadata supplied by the sample provider, not from assay-based typing.

From its cysteine to its phenylalanine, the CDR3 spans 16 amino acids. The only DNA kept is the CDR3, 48 bases in frame from the first base. Here V drops 5 bases and J drops 3 bases, and the junction holds 11 bases not matched to any gene. The germline V gene specifies SGHTA as CDR1 and FQGNSA as CDR2. The study at large found these results: The quantity of clinical and demographic metadata differed by source and by participant and was supplied without curation.

The immunoSEQ Assay, a bias-controlled multiplex PCR, was used to amplify TCRbeta CDR3 regions from genomic DNA. The original methods were these. The number of nucleated cells in each sample was estimated by amplification of reference gene primers within the assay. To quantify the absolute abundance of each unique TCRbeta CDR3 rearrangement, sequence reads were collapsed and filtered. For each sample, productive Simpson clonality was calculated by taking the square root of Simpson's diversity index across productive rearrangements. Drawn from immuneACCESS, this table holds only the in-frame rearrangements with V and J called that TCRdb kept. Clones are partly lost; checked studies trace under half to an unresolved V gene and leave the rest unexplained. V and J calls and clone size are as listed in that table; D and trimming were resolved from the DNA. For this sample the table gives just over 250,000 clones, of which more than 75% were detected only once. About 9.2% of the sample comes from the top ten.

Note on this clone: Its target antigen remains unknown. Base-call qualities are not available, and no considerably larger clone is one nucleotide away.

Samples from volunteer blood donors who had recovered from COVID-19 were contributed by a second Seattle source. Each collaborating institution followed its own protocols to collect whole blood in K2EDTA tubes. For TCRbeta analysis, collaborators shipped samples in one of three forms: frozen whole blood, isolated PBMCs, or DNA extracted from either of those sample types. Recombination connected TRBV7-2 to TRBJ2-5, with TRBD1 matching 8 junction bases. The sequence was obtained from a man aged 35 to 55 who had recovered from COVID-19. The specimen was peripheral blood. The CDR3 corresponds to CASSPNARGLEETQYF. The nucleotide sequence is given as TGTGCCAGCAGCCCGAACGCCAGGGGGCTGGAAGAGACCCAGTACTTC. When the CDR3 is completed using the reference TRBV7-2 and TRBJ2-5 genes on either side, the full variable domain is GAGVSQSPSNKVTEKGKDVELRCDPISGHTALYWYRQSLGQGLEFLIYFQGNSAPDKSGLPSDRFSAERTGGSVSTLTIQRTQQEDSAVYLCASSPNARGLEETQYFGPGTRLLVL.